This T cell receptor (beta chain) was profiled in a study of radiotherapy plus CTLA-4 blockade in lung cancer. Germline CDR1 reads SNHLY; CDR2 reads FYNNEI. The CDR3 has 14 amino acids. V dropped 4 bases and J dropped 7 bases, with 11 bases sitting between them. The assay was immunoSEQ multiplex PCR, and TCRdb's table has in-frame clones only and misses some. This table has tens of thousands of clones, under 80% appearing once. This clone is medium-sized in the sample. The antigen remains undetermined. Whole-study findings and limits: TCR clones of tumor origin grew in blood after radiotherapy plus ipilimumab.

The sequence came from a human donor with non-small cell lung cancer who had stable disease on radiotherapy plus ipilimumab. This chain connects TRBV2 to TRBJ1-6, with a weak D call TRBD1 (6 bases). Sample: peripheral blood, taken from a patient treated with radiotherapy plus ipilimumab. The CDR3 DNA reads as TGTGCCAGCAGTGTCACACAGGGAAATTCACCCCTCCACTTT. It codes for CASSVTQGNSPLHF.